This T cell receptor beta chain was identified in a study of CD8 T cells in Susac syndrome. An input of roughly 0.5 to 1 ug of RNA was subjected to reverse transcription using random hexamers. A multiplex approach, immunoSEQ multiplex PCR, amplified TCR beta CDR3 across 54 Vbeta and 13 Jbeta. TCRdb fed the immunoSEQ multiplex PCR reads into MiXCR, producing one record per CDR3 protein. The sample contains almost 450,000 distinct CDR3 sequences, more than 80% of which appear only once. TEMRA cells were enriched by FACS, and CD4+ and CD8+ T cells were negatively isolated. The CDR3 runs to 16 residues. Trimming removed 0 bases from V and 4 bases from J, with 16 bases in between. Germline V gene data show CDR1 as LNHNV and CDR2 as YYDKDF (reference sequence).

The sequence was obtained from a human donor with multiple sclerosis. The sample consisted of CD8+ T cells from PBMCs. The chain uses TRBV15 and TRBJ2-7; D is unresolved. The CDR3 region has the DNA TGTGCCACCAGCAGAGATCCCACGACATCGTATTACGAGCAGTACTTC. It codes for CATSRDPTTSYYEQYF.